This T cell receptor beta chain stems from a study of human T cells and chemical hapten exposure. There are a few counts of this clonotype. Antigen specificity is unknown. TCRdb analysed the RACE reads with MiXCR anew, one entry per CDR3 protein. The table records about 77,000 distinct CDR3 sequences, 11% to 15% of them present only once. This CDR3 is built from 15 residues. Germline loops: CDR1 SNHLY, CDR2 FYNNEI. Trimming at V came to 6 bases and at J to 6 bases, leaving 10 bases not matched to a gene. Time point denoted: pre-sensitization, week 0. Indicated treatment: therapeutic diphenylcyclopropenone sensitization with weekly scalp DPC. Regarding the study as a whole: Donors' alopecia may make their immune response differ from healthy people's. No alteration of TCRs above 1 in 1000 frequency was seen with DPC sensitization.

V is TRBV2 and J is TRBJ2-1, with TRBD2 matching over 8 bases. Sequencing was performed on whole blood, taken in connection with sensitization to the hapten diphenylcyclopropenone (DPC). This receptor was taken from a woman aged 45-59 years with alopecia areata. Some clones in this sample may be carry-over from other donors' samples. As DNA, the CDR3 is TGTGCCAGCAGACAACTAGCGGCCCGGGGCAATGAGCAGTTCTTC. Translated: CASRQLAARGNEQFF.